This T cell receptor (beta chain) was retrieved from a study of CD8 T cells in Susac syndrome. Study-wide results and limits: By the study's own acknowledgment, its TCR sequencing and HLA analysis included relatively few individuals.

Concerning this clonotype itself: Its specificity is unknown.

Random-hexamer reverse transcription was applied to roughly 0.45 to 1 ug RNA. Amplification of TCR beta CDR3 spanned 54 Vbeta and 13 Jbeta via immunoSEQ multiplex PCR. Each CDR3 protein gets one entry after TCRdb re-called the immunoSEQ multiplex PCR reads with MiXCR. The sample includes roughly 110,000 distinct CDR3 sequences, around 90% of them seen just once. The healthy controls were matched to patients by age and sex. Negative isolation was used for CD8+ and CD4+ T cells and FACS enrichment for TEMRA cells. Trimming shortened V by 6 bases and J by 0 bases, and 12 bases separated the two germline ends. Germline CDR1 reads SQVTM; CDR2 reads ANQGSEA. The CDR3 sequence is 14 residues long.

The clonotype comes from a human donor in good health. Sequenced sample: CD4+ T cells from PBMCs. This chain uses TRBV29-1 with TRBJ2-1; D is unresolved. CDR3 in DNA: TGCAGCGTCCCAACCCAGAGCTCCTACAATGAGCAGTTCTTC. As protein: CSVPTQSSYNEQFF.